The 30 T cell receptor beta chains presented below share a single source sample, sequenced in a study of blood T cell repertoires in COVID-19. TCRdb's copy holds only in-frame clones and misses some; the assay was immunoSEQ multiplex PCR. The sample has approximately 300,000 clones, 90% seen once. The specimen was PBMCs or T cells enriched from blood (not recorded which). These receptors all come from a woman between 18 and 29 years old with acute COVID-19.

This clone was observed a handful of times. The CDR3 DNA follows: TGTGCCAGCACCATTCGAACACTAACCTTCCGAGAGACCCAGTACTTC. Protein: CASTIRTLTFRETQYF. This chain joins TRBV28 and TRBJ2-5; D ambiguous. CDR1 and CDR2 from the germline V gene are MDHEN and SYDVKM. This CDR3 comprises 16 residues. Trimming removed 7 bases at V and 4 bases at J, with 22 bases between.

This clone was seen a single time. The gene calls are TRBV11-2 and TRBJ1-1, with a weak D call TRBD1 (6 bases). CDR1 is SGHAT and CDR2 is FQNNGV in the germline V gene. V was pared by 4 bases and J by 5 bases, with 14 bases between. The CDR3 totals 14 residues. Here the CDR3 reads CASSSQGLGTEAFF. CDR3 DNA: TGTGCCAGCAGCTCTCAGGGGCTTGGGACTGAAGCTTTCTTT.

This sequence joins TRBV19 and TRBJ1-5; the D is unclear. Trimming cost V 7 bases and J 0 bases, with 10 bases left between them. Germline V gene data show CDR1 as LNHDA and CDR2 as SQIVND (reference sequence). CDR3 length: 14 amino acids. The CDR3 DNA follows: TGTGCCAGTACTAACAGTAATAGCAATCAGCCCCAGCATTTT. As protein: CASTNSNSNQPQHF.

The chain carries TRBV19 and TRBJ2-3; 7 nucleotides line up with TRBD2. J was trimmed by 0 bases and V by 0 bases; bases with no gene match: 21. The germline CDR1 and CDR2 sequences are LNHDA and SQIVND (reference sequence). This CDR3 contains 22 residues. The chain's CDR3 is CASSIDLWASGRPLTSTDTQYF. CDR3 sequence (DNA): TGTGCCAGTAGTATAGATCTATGGGCTAGCGGCAGACCCCTTACTAGCACAGATACGCAGTATTTT.

The rearrangement joins TRBV29-1 to TRBJ1-1, with D tentatively TRBD1 (5 bases). With 6 bases removed from V and 1 base from J, the gap between germline ends came to 15 bases. This CDR3 is built from 14 residues. Germline V CDR1 and CDR2: SQVTM, ANQGSEA. CDR3 bases: TGCAGCGTGGGGGGTCGATTGGAGAACACTGAAGCTTTCTTT. Encoded protein: CSVGGRLENTEAFF.

The chain carries TRBV27 and TRBJ2-3, with 7 bases matching TRBD2. V was clipped by 0 bases and J by 4 bases; unmatched bases: 10. CDR1 is MNHEY, CDR2 SMNVEV, per germline (reference sequence). This CDR3 comprises 17 residues. CDR3 region: CASSLSPGREFPDTQYF. The CDR3 DNA reads TGTGCCAGCAGTTTATCCCCAGGGCGGGAGTTTCCAGATACGCAGTATTTT.

The V and J genes are TRBV12-3 or TRBV12-4 and TRBJ2-7; perhaps TRBD2 as D (6 bases). This CDR3 is built from 12 residues. Between the trimmed V and J ends, which lost 5 bases and 3 bases, there was a span of 8 bases. The CDR3 sequence: CASSPGLYEQYF. The CDR3 nucleotides read TGTGCCAGCAGTCCGGGACTCTACGAGCAGTACTTC.

The genes are TRBV14 and TRBJ1-4, with 9 bases matching TRBD1. The CDR3 is 14 amino acids. Trimming took 4 bases from V and 8 from J; bases not matched to a gene: 5. Germline V gene sequence: CDR1 SGHDN, CDR2 FVKESK. CDR3 residues: CASSPTGGGEKLFF. The CDR3 nucleotides are TGTGCCAGCAGCCCCACAGGGGGCGGGGAAAAACTGTTTTTT.

The chain employs TRBV3-1 (or the pseudogene TRBV3-2) and TRBJ2-7; TRBD2 matches 12 bases. This CDR3 comprises 15 residues. Germline CDR1 reads LGHDT; CDR2 reads YNNKEL (reference sequence). V gave up 6 bases and J gave up 6 bases; unmatched junction bases: 9. The CDR3, as DNA: TGTGCCAGCAGTCGCCGACTAGCGGGAGAACGCGAGCAGTACTTC. Translated: CASSRRLAGEREQYF.

This sequence joins TRBV6-1 and TRBJ1-2, with D possibly being TRBD1 (6 bases). The CDR3 runs to 15 residues. V lost 1 base, J lost 4 bases, and 13 bases lay in between. Germline CDR1 is MNHNS and CDR2 is SASEGT. DNA for the CDR3: TGTGCCAGCAGTGAAGGCCCCACAGGGTCCTATGGCTACACCTTC. Its translation is CASSEGPTGSYGYTF.

This chain links TRBV24-1 with TRBJ1-1, with 9 bases matching TRBD1. The germline gives CDR1 KGHDR, CDR2 SFDVKD. Trimming cost V 4 bases and J 3 bases; bases outside gene matches: 5. The CDR3 is made up of 15 amino acids. CDR3 bases: TGTGCCACCAGTGACGACAGGGGGGCAGACACTGAAGCTTTCTTT. Its translation: CATSDDRGADTEAFF.

V is TRBV7-3 and J is TRBJ2-1; 9 bases are shared with TRBD1. This CDR3 spans 15 amino acids. Trimming removed 1 base from V and 7 bases from J; junction bases left unmatched: 5. Germline V gene sequence: CDR1 SGHTA, CDR2 FQGTGA. CDR3 nucleotide sequence: TGTGCCAGCAGCTTAAGCGGGACAGGGAGGAATGAGCAGTTCTTC. Encoded protein: CASSLSGTGRNEQFF. The full variable domain, completed using reference TRBV7-3 and TRBJ2-1, is GAGVSQTPSNKVTEKGKYVELRCDPISGHTALYWYRQSLGQGPEFLIYFQGTGAADDSGLPNDRFFAVRPEGSVSTLKIQRTERGDSAVYLCASSLSGTGRNEQFFGPGTRLTVL.

This rearrangement joins TRBV7-8 to TRBJ2-7; D uncertain. CDR1 is SGHVS and CDR2 is FQNEAQ in the germline V gene. V lost 3 bases and J lost 1, with 7 bases in between. This CDR3 has 13 amino acids. CDR3 in DNA: TGTGCCAGCAGCTTGTCAGAATCCTACGAGCAGTACTTC. Translating it yields CASSLSESYEQYF.

The chain carries TRBV19 and TRBJ1-1; 7 bases align to TRBD1. The J segment lost 2 bases and the V segment lost 2 bases, leaving 2 bases of the junction unmatched. Per the germline V gene, CDR1 is LNHDA and CDR2 is SQIVND (reference sequence). There are 14 residues in the CDR3. CDR3 DNA: TGTGCCAGTAGTATACAGGGGGGTAACACTGAAGCTTTCTTT. Translation gives CASSIQGGNTEAFF.

V gene TRBV19 combines with J gene TRBJ1-2, with a weak D call TRBD1 (6 bases). The CDR3 contains 13 residues. Per germline, CDR1 LNHDA and CDR2 SQIVND (reference sequence). V was clipped by 3 bases and J by 10 bases, with 15 bases between them. The CDR3, as DNA: TGTGCCAGTAGTATCGTGTCGGGGGGCTTCTACACCTTC. This codes for CASSIVSGGFYTF.

This clone was found once. The rearrangement links TRBV28 to TRBJ2-2; 7 bases are shared with TRBD2. V lost 7 bases to trimming and J lost 7 bases; unmatched junction nucleotides: 15. This CDR3 is built from 16 residues. In germline, CDR1 is MDHEN, CDR2 SYDVKM. CDR3: CASTLGGRAQGGELFF. The DNA for the CDR3 is TGTGCCAGCACCCTGGGAGGGAGGGCCCAGGGCGGGGAGCTGTTTTTT.

The V and J genes are TRBV9 and TRBJ2-5; TRBD1 aligns across 8 bases. This CDR3 region has 15 residues. Looked up from germline, CDR1 is SGDLS and CDR2 is YYNGEE. J was trimmed by 2 bases and V by 2 bases; bases with no gene match: 5. Here the CDR3 reads CASSVDRGPQETQYF. The CDR3 DNA sequence: TGTGCCAGCAGCGTTGACAGGGGTCCTCAAGAGACCCAGTACTTC.

This sequence joins TRBV27 and TRBJ1-5, with no clear D. Looked up from germline, CDR1 is MNHEY and CDR2 is SMNVEV (reference sequence). Trimming left V 3 bases short and J 4 bases short, with 16 bases between. This CDR3 has 16 residues. In DNA, the CDR3 is TGTGCCAGCAGTTTCGAGTATCGGGGAGGGAATCAGCCCCAGCATTTT. Its translation is CASSFEYRGGNQPQHF.

The chain has TRBV29-1 and TRBJ1-1; D perhaps matches TRBD1 (6 bases). Deletions cut 4 bases from V and 3 bases from J, with 21 bases between. Germline CDR1 and CDR2: SQVTM and ANQGSEA. The CDR3 covers 16 residues. CDR3 amino acids: CSVVPGELWLYTEAFF. DNA for the CDR3: TGCAGCGTTGTCCCAGGGGAGCTCTGGTTGTACACTGAAGCTTTCTTT.

The DNA for the CDR3 is TGTGCCAGCTCACCGGGACAGGGGCATCAGCCCCAGCATTTT. Residues: CASSPGQGHQPQHF. The rearrangement uses TRBV18 and TRBJ1-5; 10 nucleotides agree with TRBD1. The CDR3 is 14 amino acids. Trimming cost V 3 bases and J 5 bases; bases outside gene matches: 1. Germline V lookup: CDR1 KGHSH, CDR2 LQKENI.

The J gene is TRBJ2-2, the V gene TRBV28; perhaps TRBD1 as D (6 bases). Trimming removed 8 bases at V and 1 base at J, with 11 bases between. Germline CDR1 is MDHEN and CDR2 is SYDVKM. The CDR3 runs 14 residues. CDR3 region: CASGQIMNTGELFF. As DNA, the CDR3 is TGTGCCAGCGGACAGATTATGAACACCGGGGAGCTGTTTTTT.

The rearrangement joins TRBV14 to TRBJ1-6; no reliable D call. CDR1 is SGHDN and CDR2 is FVKESK in the germline V gene. This CDR3 has 13 amino acids. V lost 4 bases and J lost 8, with 9 bases in between. The DNA of the CDR3 is TGTGCCAGCAGCCCTGCTATGGATTCACCCCTCCACTTT. As protein: CASSPAMDSPLHF.

V gene TRBV10-3 combines with J gene TRBJ2-6; D is possibly TRBD1 (5 bases). Trimming took off 8 bases at V and 0 bases at J, with 11 bases between the two ends. CDR3 length: 15 residues. Germline V lookup: CDR1 ENHRY, CDR2 SYGVKD. DNA for the CDR3: TGTGCCATCGGCCTAGGGGTCTCTGGGGCCAACGTCCTGACTTTC. This codes for CAIGLGVSGANVLTF.

This chain connects TRBV12-5 to TRBJ2-2, with TRBD1 matching over 10 bases. The CDR3 consists of 17 residues. V lost 2 bases, J lost 4 bases, and 7 bases stayed unmatched. Germline CDR1 is LGHNT and CDR2 is FRNRAP. CDR3 protein: CASGLLTGGWGTGELFF. CDR3 coding DNA: TGTGCTAGTGGTTTGCTGACAGGGGGCTGGGGCACCGGGGAGCTGTTTTTT.

This chain links TRBV19 with TRBJ1-2, with a tentative D call TRBD1 (5 bases). CDR1 LNHDA and CDR2 SQIVND come from the germline V gene (reference sequence). CDR3 size: 15 residues. V lost 8 bases and J lost 6, with 22 bases in between. In DNA form, the CDR3 reads TGTGCCAGTGGGGGGTGGGACTCAATACGGCATGGCTACACCTTC. This translates into CASGGWDSIRHGYTF.

V is TRBV9 and J is TRBJ1-4; no clear D gene. Germline-derived CDR1 and CDR2 are SGDLS and YYNGEE. This CDR3 spans 15 amino acids. Trimming stripped 0 bases from V and 3 bases from J, with 9 bases between. The CDR3 nucleotides read TGTGCCAGCAGCGTAGCGAGCACGCCTAATGAAAAACTGTTTTTT. It specifies CASSVASTPNEKLFF.

This chain joins TRBV5-1 and TRBJ2-5, with 9 positions matching TRBD1. Germline V lookup: CDR1 SGHRS, CDR2 YFSETQ. V lost 4 bases, J lost 4 bases, and 8 bases stayed unmatched. This CDR3 is 15 amino acids long. CDR3 DNA sequence: TGCGCCAGCAGCATAGGACAGGGGATTCGAGAGACCCAGTACTTC. Translated, it gives CASSIGQGIRETQYF.

The V call is TRBV5-4, the J call TRBJ2-5; a weak D match, TRBD2 (6 bases). The CDR3 contains 16 residues. In germline, CDR1 is SGHNT, CDR2 YYREEE (reference sequence). Trimming removed 4 bases at V and 1 base at J, with 17 bases between. The CDR3 reads CASSPGLFGIQETQYF. CDR3 DNA sequence: TGTGCCAGCAGCCCCGGACTATTCGGGATCCAAGAGACCCAGTACTTC.

This clone was recorded only once. The V call is TRBV28, the J call TRBJ1-4, with 7 bases lining up with TRBD1. Looked up from germline, CDR1 is MDHEN and CDR2 is SYDVKM. CDR3 length: 14 amino acids. Trimming removed 8 bases from V and 4 bases from J; junction bases left unmatched: 7. CDR3 DNA: TGTGCCAGCGGCCTAGACAGGGTTAATGAAAAACTGTTTTTT. It is translated as CASGLDRVNEKLFF.

J is TRBJ1-1 and V is TRBV5-1; D unclear. CDR3 length: 13 residues. CDR1 is SGHRS and CDR2 is YFSETQ in the germline V gene. V lost 2 bases and J lost 3, with 8 bases in between. CDR3 sequence reads: CASSFNLDTEAFF. The CDR3 bases are TGCGCCAGCAGCTTTAATTTAGACACTGAAGCTTTCTTT. The full variable domain, in which reference TRBV5-1 and TRBJ1-1 provide the parts outside the CDR3, is KAGVTQTPRYLIKTRGQQVTLSCSPISGHRSVSWYQQTPGQGLQFLFEYFSETQRNKGNFPGRFSGRQFSNSRSEMNVSTLELGDSALYLCASSFNLDTEAFFGQGTRLTVV.